This TCR beta chain was recovered during a study of blood T cell repertoires in COVID-19. Assay: immunoSEQ multiplex PCR; the TCRdb copy retains only in-frame clones and omits some. The sample lists around 500,000 clones, roughly nine tenths occurring once. Germline CDR1 is SEHNR and CDR2 is FQNEAQ (reference sequence). CDR3 size: 15 residues. V lost 1 base and J lost 7; bases outside the gene matches: 5. This chain connects TRBV7-9 to TRBJ2-2, with 8 bases matching TRBD1. The TCR originated in a woman aged 55-69 years who had recovered from COVID-19. Sequencing was performed on PBMCs or T cells enriched from blood (not recorded which). This CDR3 reads CASSLGTRGLGELFF. CDR3 nucleotide sequence: TGTGCCAGCAGCTTAGGCACCAGGGGGCTCGGGGAGCTGTTTTTT.